This TCR beta chain stems from a study of T cell repertoires in ileal Crohn's disease. Study-level information: Every patient was operated on for stricturing (approximately 60%) or penetrating (about 40%) complications.

Per germline, CDR1 SGDLS and CDR2 YYNGEE. This CDR3 region has 13 residues. V trimming: 2 bases; J trimming: 6 bases; junction bases outside the gene matches: 3. Clones were sequenced by immunoSEQ multiplex PCR, and TCRdb holds only the in-frame ones, with some missing. The data hold under 8,500 clones, with under 85% observed a single time. V and J are TRBV9 and TRBJ1-2, with 8 bases lining up with TRBD1. Sequences were obtained from ileal tissue. This TCR derives from an adult with Crohn's disease. For the CDR3, the DNA is TGTGCCAGCAGCGTTACGGACAGGGATGGCTACACCTTC. Amino acids: CASSVTDRDGYTF.